The 4 T cell receptor beta chains below come from one sample, sequenced in a study of shared clonotypes between healthy human individuals. Here immunoSEQ multiplex PCR was the method, and the copy in TCRdb shows in-frame clones only, minus some. Here the sample spans about 2.4 million clones, roughly 93% being singletons. Sequencing input: naive CD4+ T cells from PBMCs. This sample's subset: CD45RA+ positively selected. The source is a man between 18 and 29 years old in good health. Some clones in this sample may be carry-over from other donors' samples.

The V call is TRBV18, the J call TRBJ1-4; D uncertain. Trimming stripped 0 bases from V and 1 base from J, with 12 bases between. The CDR3 covers 17 residues. CDR1 and CDR2 (germline): KGHSH, LQKENI. CDR3 amino acids: CASSPPGMGLTNEKLFF. The CDR3 nucleotides read TGTGCCAGCTCACCACCCGGGATGGGGTTAACTAATGAAAAACTGTTTTTT.

The CDR3 sequence: CASSQDIGRSRNEQYF. The CDR3 nucleotides are TGTGCCAGCAGCCAAGATATAGGCAGGAGTAGAAACGAGCAGTACTTC. The chain links TRBV14 to TRBJ2-7; no reliable D call. This CDR3 is built from 16 residues. The germline gives CDR1 SGHDN, CDR2 FVKESK. The V gene lost 0 bases and the J gene lost 5 bases, with 17 bases spanning the gap.

The rearrangement joins TRBV25-1 to TRBJ2-1; TRBD1 aligns across 8 bases. The ends lost 4 bases at V and 0 bases at J; junction bases unmatched: 11. The germline V gene has CDR1 MGHDK and CDR2 SYGVNS. The CDR3 totals 18 residues. CDR3 coding DNA: TGTGCCAGCAGTGTATCCCCAGGGGGCAGTTACTCCTACAATGAGCAGTTCTTC. Translating it yields CASSVSPGGSYSYNEQFF.

The chain links TRBV28 to TRBJ1-1; the D gene is possibly TRBD1 (5 bases). The CDR3 is 16 amino acids. Germline V gene sequence: CDR1 MDHEN, CDR2 SYDVKM. The V end was cut by 2 bases, the J end by 1 base, with 14 bases between. The CDR3 DNA reads TGTGCCAGCAGTTTACGTCCGGACGGGGCGAACACTGAAGCTTTCTTT. Its translation: CASSLRPDGANTEAFF.